This entry features one T cell receptor beta chain sequence. The data belong to a study of cytomegalovirus exposure and HLA in healthy donors. Assay: immunoSEQ multiplex PCR; the TCRdb copy retains only in-frame clones and omits some. The sample lists under 250,000 clones; roughly 87% were seen once. Germline V gives CDR1 MNHEY, CDR2 SVGAGI. The CDR3 is 12 residues long. The germline V and J ends were trimmed by 6 bases and 13 bases, with 16 bases remaining between them. The chain employs TRBV6-5 and TRBJ2-1; D gene ambiguous. The sample comprised PBMCs. The receptor was derived from a man between 18 and 35 years old in good health and CMV-seropositive. CDR3 in DNA: TGTGCCAGCAGGGACGAACGATTGGAACAGTTCTTC. Residues: CASRDERLEQFF.